A single sample gave rise to the 14 T cell receptor beta chains below, sequenced in a study of blood T cells in healthy people across ages. The authors ran a second PCR of about 6 to 11 cycles using a sample-barcoded 5' primer and a J-beta primer mix. TCRdb recomputed calls from the 5' RACE reads with MiXCR, one row per CDR3 protein. This table has around 1.5 million distinct CDR3 sequences, roughly 40% appearing once. Sequenced input: blood. These receptors came from a woman aged 18-29 years in good health.

Details on this clonotype: This may stem from a read error, because a much larger clone lies one nucleotide away. The chain recombines TRBV28 with TRBJ2-7; tentative D call: TRBD2 (5 bases). The closer fit of TRBJ2-5 to the DNA end suggests the J call may be wrong. Germline values: CDR1 MDHEN, CDR2 SYDVKM. This CDR3 comprises 14 residues. CDR3 protein: CASSPFRGIETQYF. The CDR3 nucleotides are TGTGCCAGCAGTCCCTTTAGAGGGATTGAGACCCAGTACTTC.

The CDR3 region has the DNA TGTGCCAGCAGCCCCTGTACCGGGACAGGCACAGATACGCAGTATTTT. This gives the protein CASSPCTGTGTDTQYF. This chain connects TRBV21-1 to TRBJ2-3; TRBD1 is taken as the D call from the table, unchecked against the DNA. TRBV21-1 is labeled a pseudogene. The CDR3 is 16 amino acids.

CDR3 in DNA: TGTGCCAGCAGCCGGTTGTTAAGCGGCGAGCAGTACTTC. Its translation is CASSRLLSGEQYF. V usage is TRBV7-2 and J usage is TRBJ2-5, with D maybe TRBD2 (5 bases). The better agreement between TRBJ2-7 and the DNA end casts doubt on the J call. Germline CDR1 SGHTA, CDR2 FQGNSA. The CDR3 contains 13 residues.

The V gene is TRBV12-3 or TRBV12-4, the J gene TRBJ2-3, with D unclear. The CDR3 loop spans 15 amino acids. Trimming cost V 5 bases and J 2 bases, with 14 bases left between them. CDR3 loop: CASSPGRTATDTQYF. DNA of the CDR3: TGTGCCAGCAGTCCCGGGCGGACGGCCACAGATACGCAGTATTTT.

A single count supports this clonotype. The rearrangement uses TRBV25-1 and TRBJ2-7; tentatively, D is TRBD1 (7 bases). The germline gives CDR1 MGHDK, CDR2 SYGVNS. The CDR3 totals 17 residues. Trimming took 6 bases from V and 0 from J, leaving 21 bases between them. The CDR3 loop is CASRPTIGGTDSYEQYF. The CDR3 nucleotides read TGTGCCAGCAGACCCACGATAGGGGGGACAGACTCCTACGAGCAGTACTTC.

This clonotype was detected only once. The junction and the germline gene differ at one end; a read error may be behind it. V is TRBV6-6 and J is TRBJ1-2; 7 bases fit TRBD1. The CDR3 is 16 amino acids. Germline V CDR1 and CDR2: MNHNY, SVGAGI (reference sequence). The CDR3 nucleotides are TGTACCAGCAGTTACCCACCGGGACAGCAGGTTAATGGCTACACCTTC. It translates to CTSSYPPGQQVNGYTF.

The chain combines TRBV30 with TRBJ2-6, with a possible D match to TRBD1 (5 bases). Trimming left V 7 bases short and J 2 bases short, with 9 bases between. This CDR3 contains 13 residues. Germline-derived CDR1 and CDR2 are GTSNPN and SVGIG (reference sequence). Written as DNA, the CDR3 is TGTGCCTTAGACAGAGCTGGGGCCAACGTCCTGACTTTC. Its protein product is CALDRAGANVLTF.

This chain connects TRBV6-5 to TRBJ2-7; 9 nucleotides match TRBD1. V shed 5 bases and J 5 bases; nucleotides not matched to a gene: 10. CDR1 MNHEY and CDR2 SVGAGI come from the germline V gene. This CDR3 contains 15 residues. The CDR3 bases are TGTGCCAGCAGTGAATCCGGGACAGGGAACAACGAGCAGTACTTC. It codes for CASSESGTGNNEQYF.

This clonotype came up once. The chain uses TRBV5-6 and TRBJ2-2; D is possibly TRBD1 or TRBD2 (5 bases each). CDR1 and CDR2 from the germline V gene are SGHDT and YYEEEE. The V end lost 0 bases, the J end lost 0 bases, and 12 bases lay between the germline ends. This CDR3 has 17 amino acids. The CDR3 nucleotides are TGTGCCAGCAGCTTGGCCGGGATAGGGGCGAACACCGGGGAGCTGTTTTTT. Protein sequence: CASSLAGIGANTGELFF.

The V and J genes are TRBV20-1 and TRBJ1-5; TRBD1 might be the D (6 bases). V was trimmed by 6 bases and J by 0 bases, leaving 9 bases between them. CDR1 and CDR2 from the germline V gene are DFQATT and SNEGSKA (reference sequence). The CDR3 extends over 13 amino acids. CDR3 sequence: CSAGDISNQPQHF. As DNA, the CDR3 is TGCAGTGCCGGGGACATTAGCAATCAGCCCCAGCATTTT.

A few counts support this clonotype. The CDR3 sequence is CSVEGSAGGQVNEQYF. The CDR3 DNA is TGCAGCGTTGAAGGATCAGCGGGGGGGCAGGTCAATGAGCAGTACTTC. This chain links TRBV29-1 with TRBJ2-5; 10 positions match TRBD2. The V gene end was trimmed by 1 base and the J gene end by 11 bases; junction bases not matched to a gene: 16. Germline V CDR1 and CDR2: SQVTM, ANQGSEA. This CDR3 has 16 amino acids.

The chain recombines TRBV12-3 or TRBV12-4 with TRBJ2-1; 10 nucleotides match TRBD2. The junction had 14 bases not matched to a gene; V was cut back by 3 bases and J by 9 bases. The length of the CDR3 is 17 residues. In nucleotides, the CDR3 is TGTGCCAGCAGTTTGTCTCCCTCTAGCGGGAGACCGTCTGAGCAGTTCTTC. It specifies CASSLSPSSGRPSEQFF.

This chain connects TRBV2 to TRBJ2-7; D perhaps matches TRBD2 (6 bases). Germline CDR1 SNHLY, CDR2 FYNNEI. Deletions cut 11 bases from V and 5 bases from J, with 22 bases between. The CDR3 is made up of 14 amino acids. CDR3 nucleotide sequence: TGTGCCTTGGGCGGTGGGGGAGGTCGGCACGAGCAGTACTTC. This sequence encodes CALGGGGGRHEQYF.

This clonotype was seen once. This chain connects TRBV20-1 to TRBJ2-3; maybe TRBD1 (5 bases). Germline V gives CDR1 DFQATT, CDR2 SNEGSKA (reference sequence). Trimming removed 0 bases at V and 2 bases at J, with 15 bases between. The CDR3 totals 16 residues. CDR3 DNA: TGCAGTGCTAGAGACAGCTCTGGGGCCAACACAGATACGCAGTATTTT. Its translation is CSARDSSGANTDTQYF.